This TCR beta chain came from a study of graft-versus-host responses after intestinal transplantation. Study overall: As for transplant type, recipients had multivisceral, liver-intestinal, or isolated intestinal grafts. Recipients across the board were started on anti-thymocyte globulin induction, then kept on tacrolimus and steroids for two to three years. Study-wide findings and caveats: Some patients had graft-donor T cell macrochimerism. In their allografts, the ratios of graft-versus-host to host-versus-graft T cell clones were high. Recipient bone marrow held GvH clones, some seen earlier in ileum or blood.

Trimming removed 6 bases at V and 4 bases at J, with 12 bases between. Germline assignment: CDR1 SGHAT and CDR2 FQDESV (reference sequence). The CDR3 runs 13 residues. For this clone: Its target is unknown.

Method: immunoSEQ multiplex PCR; TCRdb's copy keeps in-frame clones and lacks some. The sample consists of about 89,000 clones, around 90% of them appearing once. This sequence joins TRBV11-1 and TRBJ1-1, with D tentatively TRBD1 (5 bases). This clonotype was obtained from a human donor who received an intestinal transplant. This specimen consisted of unstimulated CD4+ T cells sorted from spleen or lymph node cells, obtained before intestinal transplant. CDR3 sequence: CASSKTERTEAFF. Written as DNA, the CDR3 is TGTGCCAGCAGTAAGACAGAGCGCACTGAAGCTTTCTTT.